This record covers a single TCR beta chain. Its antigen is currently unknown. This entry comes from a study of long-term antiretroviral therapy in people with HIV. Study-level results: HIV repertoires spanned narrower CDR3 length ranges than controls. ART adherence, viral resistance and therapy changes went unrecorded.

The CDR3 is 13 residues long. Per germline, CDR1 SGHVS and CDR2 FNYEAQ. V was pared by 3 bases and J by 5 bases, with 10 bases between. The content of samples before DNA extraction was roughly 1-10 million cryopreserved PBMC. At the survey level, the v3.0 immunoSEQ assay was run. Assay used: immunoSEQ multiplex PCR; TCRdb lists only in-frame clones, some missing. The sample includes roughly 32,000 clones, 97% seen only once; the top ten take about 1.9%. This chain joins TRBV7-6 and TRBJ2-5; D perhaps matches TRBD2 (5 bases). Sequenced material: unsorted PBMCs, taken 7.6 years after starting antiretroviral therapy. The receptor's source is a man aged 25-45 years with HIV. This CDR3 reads CASSFERAETQYF. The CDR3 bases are TGTGCCAGCAGCTTTGAGAGGGCGGAGACCCAGTACTTC.